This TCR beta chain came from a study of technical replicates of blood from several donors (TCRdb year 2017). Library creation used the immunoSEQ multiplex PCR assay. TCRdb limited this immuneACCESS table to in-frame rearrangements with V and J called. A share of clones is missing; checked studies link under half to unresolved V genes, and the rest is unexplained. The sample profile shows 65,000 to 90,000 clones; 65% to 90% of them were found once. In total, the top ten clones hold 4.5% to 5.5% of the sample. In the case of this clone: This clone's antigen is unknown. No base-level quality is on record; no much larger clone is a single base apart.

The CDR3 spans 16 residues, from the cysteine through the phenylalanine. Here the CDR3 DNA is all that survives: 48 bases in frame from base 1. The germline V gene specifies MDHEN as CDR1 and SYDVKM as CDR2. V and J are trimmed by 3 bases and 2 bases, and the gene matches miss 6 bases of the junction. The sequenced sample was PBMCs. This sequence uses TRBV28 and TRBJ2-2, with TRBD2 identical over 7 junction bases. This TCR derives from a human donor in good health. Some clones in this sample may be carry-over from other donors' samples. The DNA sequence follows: TGTGCCAGCAGTTTCCTTTCTAGCGGAAACACCGGGGAGCTGTTTTTT. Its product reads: CASSFLSSGNTGELFF.